This T cell receptor (beta chain) was profiled in a study of cytomegalovirus exposure and HLA in healthy donors. Study-wide background: Samples from HLA-typed donors yielded 65 million to 85 million unique TCRs in an early data release. Study-level results: There was a cluster of highly shared sequence variants that was likely a sequencing artifact. Later analysis associated a missense DCLRE1C variant with TCR beta V- and J-gene trimming.

PCR primers comprised 60 Vbeta and 13 Jbeta primers. Data came from immunoSEQ multiplex PCR; TCRdb stores just in-frame clones and leaves some out. This table holds a few hundred thousand clones, about 80% found once. Remarks on this clone: Its antigen remains unknown.

The germline CDR1 and CDR2 sequences are SGHKS and YYEKEE (reference sequence). The CDR3 length is 16 residues. V lost 4 bases and J 2 bases, leaving 15 bases between the germline ends. Source material: PBMCs. This chain joins TRBV5-5 and TRBJ1-4, with D perhaps matching TRBD1 (6 bases). The TCR was taken from a woman aged 55-69 years in good health and CMV-seropositive. CDR3 sequence (DNA): TGTGCCAGCAGCAGAAACGGACAGATCACTAATGAAAAACTGTTTTTT. Translation: CASSRNGQITNEKLFF.